This TCR beta chain was sequenced in a study of CD8+ T cells in alopecia areata. Overall study context: The drug, oral tofacitinib, was given to treated patients at 5 to 10 mg twice daily. Tofacitinib administration persisted for 6 to 18 months, succeeded by 6 months off drug.

RNA extraction and reverse transcription yielded cDNA as sequencing template. Method: immunoSEQ multiplex PCR; TCRdb's copy keeps in-frame clones and lacks some. This sample has approximately 210,000 clones, with approximately 70% found just once. Treatment meaning: oral pan-JAK inhibitor, 5-10 mg twice daily. Trimming removed 0 bases at V and 6 bases at J, with 3 bases between. The CDR3 totals 12 residues. Per germline, CDR1 LNHNV and CDR2 YYDKDF (reference sequence). Turning to this clone: Other DNA sequences in the sample encode the same CDR3.

The sequenced sample was CD4+ T cells sorted from blood, obtained around week 44, from a patient treated with tofacitinib. V gene TRBV15 combines with J gene TRBJ1-5; unclear D gene. The origin of this receptor is a human donor with alopecia areata. The CDR3 DNA sequence: TGTGCCACCAGCAGAGATGGTCAGCCCCAGCATTTT. Amino acid sequence: CATSRDGQPQHF.